This TCR beta chain was captured in a study of blood T cell repertoires in COVID-19. Authors' processing steps: Using reference gene primer amplification, nucleated cell counts were estimated. Some clones are missing from TCRdb's copy, which holds only in-frame ones; the method was immunoSEQ multiplex PCR. The V and J calls and clone size were taken over from that table, and D and trimming were inferred from the DNA. The sample lists about 160,000 clones; approximately 81% were seen once. Cohort allocation depended upon clinical history that participants reported. The V gene end was trimmed by 4 bases and the J gene end by 2 bases; junction bases not matched to a gene: 8. CDR3 length: 16 amino acids. The germline CDR1 and CDR2 sequences are KGHDR and SFDVKD.

Source material: PBMCs or T cells enriched from blood (not recorded which). The sequence came from a man aged 55 to 70 who had recovered from COVID-19. The rearrangement links TRBV24-1 to TRBJ2-7; 9 bases are a match to TRBD1. CDR3 nucleotides: TGTGCCACCAGTGACCCGGGGACAGGGTACCCCTACGAGCAGTACTTC. This gives the protein CATSDPGTGYPYEQYF.